This T cell receptor beta chain was recorded in a study of cytomegalovirus exposure and HLA in healthy donors. V gave up 4 bases and J gave up 0 bases, with 10 bases separating them. The CDR3 covers 15 residues. Germline-derived CDR1 and CDR2 are LGHNA and YNFKEQ. The study ran its PCR with 60 Vbeta and 13 Jbeta primers. Libraries were prepared by immunoSEQ multiplex PCR; TCRdb keeps only in-frame clonotypes and omits some of them. The repertoire holds 100,000 to 150,000 clones, with roughly 82% as singletons. Notes on this clone: Antigen: not known.

Overall study findings and caveats: Sequence variants that were highly shared formed a cluster that was likely a sequencing artifact. Presence/absence analyses assumed roughly uniform sequencing depth across donors.

This receptor was taken from a woman aged 60 to 75 in good health and CMV-seropositive. The chain recombines TRBV4-2 with TRBJ1-5; the D gene is possibly TRBD1 (6 bases). The sequenced sample was PBMCs. The CDR3 spells CASSLRTDSNQPQHF. The CDR3 DNA is TGTGCCAGCAGCCTTAGGACAGATAGCAATCAGCCCCAGCATTTT.